This T cell receptor (beta chain) was documented in a study of blood T cell repertoires in COVID-19. Study information: The cDNA or gDNA used as material had been derived from T cells, B-cell-depleted T cells, or PBMCs.

Deletions cut 4 bases from V and 5 bases from J, with 11 bases between. Germline V gives CDR1 MNHEY, CDR2 SMNVEV (reference sequence). The CDR3 loop spans 13 amino acids. The assay was immunoSEQ multiplex PCR, and TCRdb's table has in-frame clones only and misses some. Here the sample spans about 80,000 clones, 60% to 80% being singletons. The sequence was collected from a man between 65 and 85 years old with active or convalescent COVID-19. Material for sequencing was peripheral blood. The J gene is TRBJ2-5, the V gene TRBV27, with D perhaps TRBD1 (5 bases). CDR3 sequence: CASSSSRVETQYF. The CDR3 DNA reads TGTGCCAGCAGTTCCAGCAGGGTGGAGACCCAGTACTTC.